This T cell receptor (beta chain) was identified during a study of control samples from healthy donors and cancer patients. Assay used: immunoSEQ multiplex PCR; TCRdb lists only in-frame clones, some missing. This table has about 89,000 clones, 86% appearing once. This receptor was taken from a man aged 25-45 years in good health. The sequencing input was blood.

As DNA, the CDR3 is TGTGCCAGCAGCTTAGTTACAGGGGGCGGGACGCAGTATTTT. Protein product: CASSLVTGGGTQYF. This chain links TRBV7-9 with TRBJ2-3, with 9 bases aligning to TRBD1. V trimming: 1 base; J trimming: 9 bases; junction bases outside the gene matches: 5. The CDR3 has 14 residues. Germline loops: CDR1 SEHNR, CDR2 FQNEAQ (reference sequence).